This is a list of T cell receptor beta chains from one sample in a study of naive and memory T cell subsets. TCRdb re-derived calls from the UMI-ligation and nested PCR reads in MiXCR, one entry per CDR3 protein. The sample records around 29,000 distinct CDR3 sequences, around 10% being singletons. Sequences were obtained from effector memory CD4+ T cells from blood. These receptors were collected from a human donor in good health. CDR3s include the opening cysteine and the closing phenylalanine or tryptophan. Fields, in order: clone size, D gene, V gene, J gene, CDR3 DNA, CDR3 protein. The D gene is left open where the match is weak. Clone size appears in some rows only: once, few, many, or a class for an expanded clone.

clone size: many; D gene: NA; V gene: TRBV10-3; J gene: TRBJ1-1; CDR3 DNA: TGTGCCATCGGTGATACAGGTCGGCCTGACACTGAAGCTTTCTTT; CDR3 protein: CAIGDTGRPDTEAFF
clone size: many; D gene: NA; V gene: TRBV29-1; J gene: TRBJ2-3; CDR3 DNA: TGCAGCGGTTCTGGGACCCAGAGGGAAGATACGCAGTATTTT; CDR3 protein: CSGSGTQREDTQYF
clone size: NA; D gene: NA; V gene: TRBV6-2/TRBV6-3; J gene: TRBJ2-1; CDR3 DNA: TGTGCCAGCAGTTACCGCACAACGGCGGGAAAAAATGAGCAGTTCTTC; CDR3 protein: CASSYRTTAGKNEQFF
clone size: NA; D gene: TRBD2; V gene: TRBV28; J gene: TRBJ2-3; CDR3 DNA: TGTGCCAGCACCCTTAGCGGGAGCACAGATACGCAGTATTTT; CDR3 protein: CASTLSGSTDTQYF
clone size: few; D gene: TRBD1; V gene: TRBV9; J gene: TRBJ2-3; CDR3 DNA: TGTGCCAGCAGCGCGGGACAGTTGTCTACGCAGTATTTT; CDR3 protein: CASSAGQLSTQYF
clone size: NA; D gene: NA; V gene: TRBV18; J gene: TRBJ2-7; CDR3 DNA: TGTGCCAGCTCCTCTCTCGGGAGCTCCTACGAGCAGTACTTC; CDR3 protein: CASSSLGSSYEQYF
clone size: NA; D gene: TRBD2; V gene: TRBV12-3/TRBV12-4; J gene: TRBJ2-2; CDR3 DNA: TGTGCCAGCAGTCGGACTAGCGGGGCCACCGGGGAGCTGTTTTTT; CDR3 protein: CASSRTSGATGELFF
clone size: NA; D gene: TRBD2; V gene: TRBV6-5; J gene: TRBJ2-1; CDR3 DNA: TGTGCCAGCAGTCGCCTTAGCGGGAGCTCCTACAATGAGCAGTTCTTC; CDR3 protein: CASSRLSGSSYNEQFF
clone size: many; D gene: TRBD1; V gene: TRBV20-1; J gene: TRBJ1-1; CDR3 DNA: TGCAGTGCTAGAGGTGGCAGGGGGCGTTCATCCACTGAAGCTTTCTTT; CDR3 protein: CSARGGRGRSSTEAFF
clone size: NA; D gene: TRBD1; V gene: TRBV29-1; J gene: TRBJ1-1; CDR3 DNA: TGCAGCGTTGTTCCCAACAGGGGGGAGCCTGAAGCTTTCTTT; CDR3 protein: CSVVPNRGEPEAFF
clone size: NA; D gene: NA; V gene: TRBV29-1; J gene: TRBJ1-4; CDR3 DNA: TGCAGCGCCCGAAGGGGGGCAACTAATGAAAAACTGTTTTTT; CDR3 protein: CSARRGATNEKLFF
clone size: NA; D gene: NA; V gene: TRBV7-2; J gene: TRBJ1-6; CDR3 DNA: TGTGCCAGCACGGGACACCCTAATTCACCCCTCCACTTT; CDR3 protein: CASTGHPNSPLHF
clone size: many; D gene: NA; V gene: TRBV13; J gene: TRBJ2-3; CDR3 DNA: TGTGCCAGCAGCTTGCCTACAGATACGCAGTATTTT; CDR3 protein: CASSLPTDTQYF
clone size: NA; D gene: TRBD2; V gene: TRBV11-3; J gene: TRBJ2-1; CDR3 DNA: TGTGCCAACGGGCGGGAGAGACGTTCCAATGAGCAGTTCTTC; CDR3 protein: CANGRERRSNEQFF
clone size: NA; D gene: TRBD1; V gene: TRBV20-1; J gene: TRBJ2-2; CDR3 DNA: TGCAGTGTTCCGGACAGGGCGAACACCGGGGAGCTGTTTTTT; CDR3 protein: CSVPDRANTGELFF